Listed below are T cell receptor beta chains from one sample, sequenced in a study of blood T cell repertoires in COVID-19. The protocol was immunoSEQ multiplex PCR, while the TCRdb copy is restricted to in-frame clones and leaves out a portion. This table has fewer than 250,000 clones, about 91% appearing once. Sequenced sample: PBMCs or T cells enriched from blood (not recorded which). These TCRs come from a woman between 50 and 59 years old with acute COVID-19. CDR3s leave out the opening cysteine and the closing phenylalanine or tryptophan. The order of the fields is V gene, CDR3 protein.

TRBV11-1 | ASSLTGSNGYT
TRBV3-1/TRBV3-2 | ASSQVGQHYNEQF
TRBV3-1/TRBV3-2 | ASSQGAGPGNEQF
TRBV18 | ASSPAGQGRTYEQY
TRBV7-2 | ASSLAPGTLSTDTQY
TRBV11-3 | ASSLDWSTGPFPPTSGTFNEQF
TRBV19 | ASSIRVQNGYT
TRBV27 | ASSLPPGQGAYEQY
TRBV27 | ASSPTDGVRGNQPQH
TRBV19 | ASRITSKGGNEQF
TRBV28 | ASSRTGSDEQY
TRBV3-1/TRBV3-2 | ASSSTGTGTAAPLH
TRBV6-5 | ASSLRTGNQPQH
TRBV2 | ASMDGRTSGTGELF
TRBV28 | ASSPRAGARNQPQH
TRBV5-1 | ASTSTENTEAF
TRBV7-3 | ASSPARLAGGTYNEQF
TRBV3-1/TRBV3-2 | ASSQATGSSPLH
TRBV3-1/TRBV3-2 | ASRNMNTEAF
TRBV4-3 | ASSQGSYSGTGTNQPQH
TRBV7-9 | ASTLTDSGNTIY
TRBV9 | ASSVDTSDRGDEQY
TRBV9 | ASSVAARQGQDTQY
TRBV4-1 | ASSQGLAALYSSYNEQF
TRBV19 | ASSKQGRTNEKLF
TRBV28 | ASSLPSSGTGENTGELF
TRBV7-8 | ASSSWGGVDEQY
TRBV2 | ASSGTNRGLRDEQF
TRBV2 | ASSEARQGGIIGYT
TRBV4-2 | ASSQEGLAGPQETQY
TRBV11-3 | ASSLDSPAWSRLAASYNEQF
TRBV29-1 | SVNAYQRKETQY
TRBV6-2/TRBV6-3 | ASSYSGQGGETQY
TRBV7-3 | ASSLSRDTEAF
TRBV7-3 | ASSLFGGDPNEQF
TRBV11-1 | ASSIQGGSTDTQY
TRBV27 | ASRKTDRNNSPLH
TRBV9 | ASSEQGPSSYNSPLH
TRBV6-4 | ASSDSGAADTQY
TRBV2 | ASRTSGTYNEQF
TRBV6-5 | ATQLGGSGNTIY
TRBV15 | ATSRSSGSRIVQTQY
TRBV5-1 | ASSLRGGGNYEQY
TRBV28 | ACSIRLRWNTEAF
TRBV28 | ASSYRLAGDETQY
TRBV7-2 | ASSSGTDAGYT
TRBV5-1 | ASSLRRGATNEKLF
TRBV5-4 | ASSLGSQADGYT
TRBV9 | ASTPPVSGDEQF
TRBV6-2/TRBV6-3 | ASSSGLAGNNEQF